In its sample, the clone carrying this T cell receptor beta chain was seen many times. Antigen unknown. Thyroid surgery had not been preceded by any treatment in any patient. The sample comes from a study of metastatic and nonmetastatic thyroid tumors. The overall study: Peripheral blood and tumor or nodule samples from malignant and benign thyroid patients were compared.

Study-wide results and limits: In blood and tumor, TCR beta diversity was reportedly significantly higher in malignant thyroid tumors than in benign nodules.

Per the authors' pipeline: A papillary thyroid cancer distant-metastasis classifier was built from CDR3 differences across clinicopathological groups. MiXCR reprocessed the PCR reads for TCRdb. The V and J calls here are based on TCRdb, not the publication. The sample lists 75,000 to 95,000 clones, 9.5% to 15% occurring once. The clonotype was recovered from a female donor with papillary thyroid cancer or a benign thyroid nodule (not recorded which). Some clones in this sample may be carry-over from other donors' samples. Source material: blood.

CDR3 loop: CASSRAGGGGEKLFF. The DNA for the CDR3 is TGTGCCAGCAGCCGCGCAGGAGGGGGCGGTGAAAAACTGTTTTTT. The J gene is TRBJ1-4, the V gene TRBV6-1; TRBD1 agrees at 7 bases. The J segment lost 7 bases and the V segment lost 6 bases, leaving 11 bases of the junction unmatched. The CDR3 sequence is 15 residues long. Germline CDR1 and CDR2: MNHNS and SASEGT.